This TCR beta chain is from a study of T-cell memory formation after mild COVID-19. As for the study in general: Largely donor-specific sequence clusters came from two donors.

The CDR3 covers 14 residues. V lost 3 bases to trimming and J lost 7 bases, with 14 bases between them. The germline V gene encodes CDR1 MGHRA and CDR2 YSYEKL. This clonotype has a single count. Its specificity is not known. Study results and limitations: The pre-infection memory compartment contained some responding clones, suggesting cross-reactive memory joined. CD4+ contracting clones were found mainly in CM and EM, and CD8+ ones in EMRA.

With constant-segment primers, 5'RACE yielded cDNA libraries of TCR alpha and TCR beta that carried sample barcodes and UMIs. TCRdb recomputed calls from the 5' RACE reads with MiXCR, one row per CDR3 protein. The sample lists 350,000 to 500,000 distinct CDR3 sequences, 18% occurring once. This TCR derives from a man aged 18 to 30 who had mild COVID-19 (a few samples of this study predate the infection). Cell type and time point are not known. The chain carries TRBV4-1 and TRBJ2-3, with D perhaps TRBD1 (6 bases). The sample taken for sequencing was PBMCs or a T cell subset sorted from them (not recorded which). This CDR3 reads CASSQARGGYTQYF. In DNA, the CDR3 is TGCGCCAGCAGCCAGGCCCGTGGGGGCTATACGCAGTATTTT.